The 30 T cell receptor beta chains presented below share a single source sample, sequenced in a study of T cell responses to AZD1222 COVID-19 vaccine (dated by TCRdb to the early 2020s). The library was obtained by the immunoSEQ multiplex PCR assay. TCRdb stores this immuneACCESS table with in-frame sequences only. Part of the clones is absent; in the studies checked, under half of the shortfall reflects unresolved V genes, and no reason is known for the rest. The sample table shows about 140,000 clones, and less than 95% are seen once. The ten largest clones take up roughly 7.5% of the sample. In light of the paper, this sample's time point label describes: about 28 days (+/-7) after the second vaccine dose. The treatment or condition label of this sample denotes: meningococcal conjugate vaccine given as trial control. Sequencing was performed on peripheral blood, taken 28 days after the second dose of the MenACWY control vaccine. The source of these receptors is an adult who received the MenACWY meningococcal vaccine as a control.

The chain is built from TRBV7-8 and TRBJ2-7; weak D call: TRBD1 (5 bases). Per the germline V gene, CDR1 is SGHVS and CDR2 is FQNEAQ. There are 15 residues in the CDR3. V lost 6 bases and J 7 bases, leaving 22 bases between the germline ends. The CDR3 spells CASRKRPGWSLEQYF. For the CDR3, the DNA is TGTGCCAGCAGGAAAAGACCAGGGTGGTCGTTAGAGCAGTACTTC.

The chain recombines TRBV24-1 with TRBJ1-2; D ambiguous. The V and J ends lost 7 bases and 4 bases respectively, with 12 bases between them. Germline CDR1 is KGHDR and CDR2 is SFDVKD. CDR3 length: 13 amino acids. The CDR3 protein is CATRSAASYGYTF. CDR3 sequence (DNA): TGTGCCACCAGGAGCGCGGCCTCCTATGGCTACACCTTC.

CDR3 nucleotides: TGTGCCAGCTCACCACCAAAAGGGGGGGCTCACTCCTACGAGCAGTACTTC. It translates to CASSPPKGGAHSYEQYF. The V call is TRBV18, the J call TRBJ2-7, with a possible D match to TRBD2 (7 bases). The germline gives CDR1 KGHSH, CDR2 LQKENI. Trimming removed 0 bases at V and 0 bases at J, with 15 bases between. CDR3 size: 17 residues. The full variable domain, rest sourced from reference TRBV18 and TRBJ2-7, is NAGVMQNPRHLVRRRGQEARLRCSPMKGHSHVYWYRQLPEEGLKFMVYLQKENIIDESGMPKERFSAEFPKEGPSILRIQQVVRGDSAAYFCASSPPKGGAHSYEQYFGPGTRLTVT.

The genes are TRBV7-2 and TRBJ2-3; 9 nucleotides match TRBD1. V was clipped by 0 bases and J by 4 bases; unmatched bases: 8. The CDR3 extends over 17 amino acids. Germline values: CDR1 SGHTA, CDR2 FQGNSA. The CDR3 sequence is CASSLAGPGQGPDTQYF. CDR3 DNA sequence: TGTGCCAGCAGCTTAGCGGGACCGGGACAGGGTCCAGATACGCAGTATTTT.

CDR3 region: CASRDTYEQYF. As DNA, the CDR3 is TGTGCCAGCAGGGATACGTACGAGCAGTACTTC. J is TRBJ2-7 and V is TRBV3-1 (or the pseudogene TRBV3-2); D call uncertain. The CDR3 runs 11 residues. Between the trimmed V and J ends, which lost 6 bases and 4 bases, there was a span of 7 bases. Germline V lookup: CDR1 LGHDT, CDR2 YNNKEL (reference sequence).

The J gene is TRBJ2-2, the V gene TRBV7-6; 14 bases are a match to TRBD2. Germline CDR1 is SGHVS and CDR2 is FNYEAQ. V lost 5 bases and J lost 8; bases outside the gene matches: 7. CDR3 length equals 16 residues. CDR3: CASSPGLAGVRGELFF. CDR3 DNA: TGTGCCAGCAGCCCGGGACTAGCGGGAGTAAGAGGGGAGCTGTTTTTT.

The chain carries TRBV3-1 (or the pseudogene TRBV3-2) and TRBJ2-3, with 15 bases aligning to TRBD2. The CDR3 consists of 18 residues. Germline CDR1 reads LGHDT; CDR2 reads YNNKEL (reference sequence). Losses at the gene ends were 1 base for V and 5 bases for J; bases not matched to a gene: 7. The CDR3 region is CASSQGGLAGGLGDTQYF. CDR3 sequence (DNA): TGTGCCAGCAGCCAAGGGGGACTAGCGGGGGGCCTCGGAGATACGCAGTATTTT.

The chain uses TRBV5-1 and TRBJ1-4; D is undetermined. V lost 2 bases and J 6 bases, leaving 17 bases between the germline ends. CDR1 and CDR2 from the germline V gene are SGHRS and YFSETQ. There are 16 residues in the CDR3. DNA for the CDR3: TGCGCCAGCAGCTTAAGTCCGGGGTGGGGAGATGAAAAACTGTTTTTT. Its protein product is CASSLSPGWGDEKLFF. Drawing the rest from reference TRBV5-1 and TRBJ1-4, the complete variable domain is KAGVTQTPRYLIKTRGQQVTLSCSPISGHRSVSWYQQTPGQGLQFLFEYFSETQRNKGNFPGRFSGRQFSNSRSEMNVSTLELGDSALYLCASSLSPGWGDEKLFFGSGTQLSVL.

This sequence joins TRBV29-1 and TRBJ2-1; D is perhaps TRBD1 (6 bases). CDR1 and CDR2 (germline): SQVTM, ANQGSEA. This CDR3 comprises 11 residues. The ends were cut back, 7 bases at V and 6 bases at J, with 10 bases in the middle. CDR3 in amino acids: CSGMTGNEQFF. As DNA, the CDR3 is TGCAGCGGGATGACAGGCAATGAGCAGTTCTTC.

This clone was counted a few times. The chain couples TRBV7-2 to TRBJ2-2; TRBD2 matches 9 bases. Germline lookup yields CDR1 SGHTA and CDR2 FQGNSA. The CDR3 loop spans 15 amino acids. The junction had 11 bases not matched to a gene; V was cut back by 5 bases and J by 10 bases. CDR3 sequence reads: CASSQEVAGGAELFF. The CDR3 bases are TGTGCCAGCAGCCAGGAGGTGGCGGGAGGGGCGGAGCTGTTTTTT.

The chain is built from TRBV3-1 (or the pseudogene TRBV3-2) and TRBJ2-3, with 8 nucleotides matching TRBD2. CDR1 and CDR2 from the germline V gene are LGHDT and YNNKEL (reference sequence). CDR3 size: 13 residues. With 7 bases clipped from V and 4 bases from J, the junction kept 4 bases outside the gene matches. The CDR3 DNA reads as TGTGCCAGCACCCCCGGGGGGGCAGATACGCAGTATTTT. This translates into CASTPGGADTQYF.

This clone was detected only a few times. This chain joins TRBV28 and TRBJ2-4, with D possibly TRBD2 on 6 matching bases. Trimming took off 5 bases at V and 1 base at J, with 12 bases between the two ends. The CDR3 has 15 amino acids. From germline, CDR1 is MDHEN and CDR2 SYDVKM. In DNA, the CDR3 is TGTGCCAGCAGTGGTCCGGGGGAGGCCAAAAACATTCAGTACTTC. Encoded protein: CASSGPGEAKNIQYF.

J is TRBJ2-3 and V is TRBV5-1; 13 nucleotides match TRBD2. Losses at the gene ends were 4 bases for V and 5 bases for J; bases not matched to a gene: 4. The CDR3 runs 15 residues. The germline gives CDR1 SGHRS, CDR2 YFSETQ. DNA for the CDR3: TGCGCCAGCAGCGAGGGACTAGCGGGGATAGATACGCAGTATTTT. Its protein product is CASSEGLAGIDTQYF.

The chain carries TRBV6-6 and TRBJ2-7; 14 nucleotides agree with TRBD2. In germline, CDR1 is MNHNY, CDR2 SVGAGI (reference sequence). The V gene end was trimmed by 6 bases and the J gene end by 5 bases; junction bases not matched to a gene: 6. The CDR3 has 15 residues. DNA for the CDR3: TGTGCCAGCAGGGGGACTAGCGGGAGTTCCCACGAGCAGTACTTC. Amino acids: CASRGTSGSSHEQYF.

This clone is a singleton in its sample. V is TRBV24-1 and J is TRBJ2-5; D might be TRBD2 (6 bases). This CDR3 contains 14 residues. CDR1 KGHDR and CDR2 SFDVKD come from the germline V gene. V was trimmed by 3 bases and J by 5 bases, leaving 12 bases between them. The DNA of the CDR3 is TGTGCCACCAGTGATACTGGACTAAGTGAGACCCAGTACTTC. Translating it yields CATSDTGLSETQYF.

DNA of the CDR3: TGCAGCGTTGAACTGGGGGAAGCACCGACTAATGAAAAACTGTTTTTT. It is translated as CSVELGEAPTNEKLFF. V and J are TRBV29-1 and TRBJ1-4; D is perhaps TRBD1 (5 bases). V gave up 2 bases and J gave up 2 bases, with 15 bases separating them. CDR1 is SQVTM, CDR2 ANQGSEA, per germline. This CDR3 has 16 amino acids.

The V gene is TRBV7-3, the J gene TRBJ1-1; D not resolved. With 5 bases removed from V and 1 base from J, the gap between germline ends came to 8 bases. This CDR3 has 13 residues. Germline values: CDR1 SGHTA, CDR2 FQGTGA. CDR3 loop: CASSPTPNTEAFF. The CDR3 bases are TGTGCCAGCAGCCCAACGCCGAACACTGAAGCTTTCTTT.

The chain recombines TRBV10-3 with TRBJ2-7, with 7 bases fitting TRBD1. Germline CDR1 ENHRY, CDR2 SYGVKD. The CDR3 covers 15 residues. With V trimmed by 10 bases and J by 3 bases, 15 bases remained unmatched. As DNA, the CDR3 is TGTGCCACCTCCCCCGGACAGGAAATAAACTACGAGCAGTACTTC. Its translation is CATSPGQEINYEQYF.

The sample holds one count of this clone. The chain couples TRBV10-2 to TRBJ2-1; 8 bases match TRBD2. The ends lost 6 bases at V and 8 bases at J; junction bases unmatched: 6. The length of the CDR3 is 13 residues. The V gene's germline CDR1 is WSHSY and CDR2 SAAADI. CDR3 protein: CASRFAGGHEQFF. In nucleotides, the CDR3 is TGCGCCAGCAGGTTCGCGGGAGGTCATGAGCAGTTCTTC.

The CDR3 DNA reads as TGTGCCAGTAGACAAGACAGGTCCTACACCGGGGAGCTGTTTTTT. As protein: CASRQDRSYTGELFF. This sequence joins TRBV19 and TRBJ2-2; a weak D match, TRBD1 (6 bases). Trimming took 6 bases from V and 3 from J, leaving 14 bases between them. The length of the CDR3 is 15 residues. The germline gives CDR1 LNHDA, CDR2 SQIVND (reference sequence). The full variable domain, its missing parts supplied by reference TRBV19 and TRBJ2-2, is DGGITQSPKYLFRKEGQNVTLSCEQNLNHDAMYWYRQDPGQGLRLIYYSQIVNDFQKGDIAEGYSVSREKKESFPLTVTSAQKNPTAFYLCASRQDRSYTGELFFGEGSRLTVL.

The V and J genes are TRBV28 and TRBJ2-4, with a weak D call TRBD1 (5 bases). Trimming shortened V by 5 bases and J by 4 bases, and 21 bases separated the two germline ends. Germline V gene sequence: CDR1 MDHEN, CDR2 SYDVKM. This CDR3 has 17 residues. CDR3 protein: CASSMTAILLKKNIQYF. The CDR3 coding sequence is TGTGCCAGCAGTATGACAGCAATCCTACTTAAAAAAAACATTCAGTACTTC.

V is TRBV6-2 or TRBV6-3 and J is TRBJ1-2; TRBD1 agrees at 8 bases. This CDR3 has 16 residues. CDR1 MNHEY and CDR2 SVGEGT come from the germline V gene. After removal of 2 bases from V and 4 bases from J, the junction contained 9 bases not matched to a gene. As DNA, the CDR3 is TGTGCCAGCAGTTACCCCCCCAGGGGGCATGGCTATGGCTACACCTTC. Protein product: CASSYPPRGHGYGYTF.

The chain carries TRBV18 and TRBJ2-3, with D tentatively TRBD2 (5 bases). Germline lookup yields CDR1 KGHSH and CDR2 LQKENI. The V gene lost 6 bases and the J gene lost 0 bases, with 13 bases spanning the gap. CDR3 size: 15 residues. CDR3 region: CASSEAATSTDTQYF. For the CDR3, the DNA is TGTGCCAGCTCGGAGGCGGCGACGAGCACAGATACGCAGTATTTT.

The rearrangement links TRBV30 to TRBJ2-5; D is possibly TRBD2 (6 bases). V was pared by 6 bases and J by 2 bases, with 13 bases between. The CDR3 has 13 amino acids. The germline gives CDR1 GTSNPN, CDR2 SVGIG (reference sequence). The CDR3 bases are TGTGCCTGCCGTGCGGGGAGACAAGAGACCCAGTACTTC. This encodes CACRAGRQETQYF.

The chain links TRBV3-1 (or the pseudogene TRBV3-2) to TRBJ2-1, with 7 bases identical to TRBD2. The CDR3 totals 13 residues. CDR1 and CDR2 from the germline V gene are LGHDT and YNNKEL (reference sequence). J gave up 9 bases and V 1 base, and 3 bases lay outside the gene matches. CDR3 protein: CASSQGTRSEQFF. CDR3 coding DNA: TGTGCCAGCAGCCAAGGGACTAGGAGTGAGCAGTTCTTC.

The J gene is TRBJ1-3, the V gene TRBV7-2; D call uncertain. V dropped 2 bases and J dropped 2 bases, with 7 bases sitting between them. The germline CDR1 and CDR2 sequences are SGHTA and FQGNSA. The CDR3 runs to 14 residues. The CDR3 loop is CASSLRIPGNTIYF. CDR3 sequence (DNA): TGTGCCAGCAGCTTACGTATACCTGGAAACACCATATATTTT. The whole variable domain, filled in from reference TRBV7-2 and TRBJ1-3, reads GAGVSQSPSNKVTEKGKDVELRCDPISGHTALYWYRQSLGQGLEFLIYFQGNSAPDKSGLPSDRFSAERTGGSVSTLTIQRTQQEDSAVYLCASSLRIPGNTIYFGEGSWLTVV.

V gene TRBV9 combines with J gene TRBJ2-1; possibly TRBD2 for D (5 bases). The V gene lost 2 bases and the J gene lost 3 bases, with 12 bases spanning the gap. The CDR3 is made up of 15 amino acids. Germline CDR1 SGDLS, CDR2 YYNGEE. The CDR3 spells CASSVDYWDYNEQFF. The CDR3 nucleotides read TGTGCCAGCAGCGTCGACTACTGGGACTACAATGAGCAGTTCTTC. Drawing the rest from reference TRBV9 and TRBJ2-1, the complete variable domain is DSGVTQTPKHLITATGQRVTLRCSPRSGDLSVYWYQQSLDQGLQFLIQYYNGEERAKGNILERFSAQQFPDLHSELNLSSLELGDSALYFCASSVDYWDYNEQFFGPGTRLTVL.

The chain employs TRBV21-1 and TRBJ2-3. TRBV21-1 is designated a pseudogene. The CDR3 contains 18 residues. The chain's CDR3 is CASSPLGDGDSSTDTQYF. The CDR3 DNA is TGTGCCAGCAGCCCCCTGGGGGACGGTGACTCTAGCACAGATACGCAGTATTTT.

The V and J genes are TRBV11-2 and TRBJ2-2, with no clear D. The CDR3 contains 13 residues. Trimming shortened V by 6 bases and J by 1 base, and 6 bases separated the two germline ends. Germline loops: CDR1 SGHAT, CDR2 FQNNGV. The CDR3 reads CASSPGNTGELFF. The CDR3 DNA reads TGTGCCAGCAGTCCGGGGAACACCGGGGAGCTGTTTTTT. The complete variable domain, with remaining parts taken from reference TRBV11-2 and TRBJ2-2, reads EAGVAQSPRYKIIEKRQSVAFWCNPISGHATLYWYQQILGQGPKLLIQFQNNGVVDDSQLPKDRFSAERLKGVDSTLKIQPAKLEDSAVYLCASSPGNTGELFFGEGSRLTVL.

The rearrangement uses TRBV23-1 and TRBJ1-5, with D possibly being TRBD1 (6 bases). TRBV23-1 counts as an open reading frame of uncertain function. The ends were cut back, 3 bases at V and 3 bases at J, with 18 bases in the middle. The CDR3 is 17 residues long. The DNA for the CDR3 is TGCGCCAGCAGTCAGCGACGACAGGTTCCCAACAATCAGCCCCAGCATTTT. Encoded protein: CASSQRRQVPNNQPQHF.